A selection of T cell receptor delta chains follows, all from one sample in a study of Vδ1+ human thymocytes. TCRdb re-called the multiplex PCR reads via CATT. The table lists 45,000 to 75,000 delta-chain clones, more than 12% of them singletons, with 0.39% in the top ten. The sample consisted of Vdelta1+ gamma-delta thymocytes from the thymus. The receptors derive from a girl under three years old who had congenital heart surgery. The CDR3 runs from the conserved cysteine through the conserved F or W. Each record gives: J gene, V gene, D gene, clone size, CDR3 DNA, CDR3 protein. The D gene is left open where the match is weak. Size is stated for part of the rows, as once, few or many counts, or as a class when the clone is expanded.

>TRDJ1|TRDV1|.|.
TGTGCTCTTGGGCTATACTTCCTCCGGGCCGACACCGATAAACTCATCTTT
CALGLYFLRADTDKLIF
>TRDJ1|TRDV1|.|few
TGTGCTCTTGGGGAAGGGTCCTACCGGGGGATCACCGATAAACTCATCTTT
CALGEGSYRGITDKLIF
>TRDJ1|TRDV1|TRDD3|.
TGTGCTCTTGGGGAACTCCCACCCTCTACCTACATTTCTACTGGGGGCCCGTACACCGATAAACTCATCTTT
CALGELPPSTYISTGGPYTDKLIF
>TRDJ1|TRDV1|TRDD3|.
TGTGCTCTTGGGGACCCATGGGCCTTCTCCGTACTGGGGACCCCCGGGGCCGATAAACTCATCTTT
CALGDPWAFSVLGTPGADKLIF
>TRDJ1|TRDV2|.|few
TGTGCCTGTGACACCAGGGGGACTGACACCGATAAACTCATCTTT
CACDTRGTDTDKLIF
>TRDJ1|TRDV1|.|few
TGTGCTCTTGGGGAACTCACAAGCCCTCCCTTTTTAAAGGGGGACCGGGGAGACACCGATAAACTCATCTTT
CALGELTSPPFLKGDRGDTDKLIF
>TRDJ1|TRDV2|TRDD3|.
TGTGCATGTGACACGGTATGGGGGATACGCTTCCTCATCTTT
CACDTVWGIRFLIF
>TRDJ1|TRDV1|TRDD3|.
TGTGCTCTTGGGGAACCTCTTCCTACTCGTACTGGGGGATACGCTTACACCGATAAACTCATCTTT
CALGEPLPTRTGGYAYTDKLIF
>TRDJ1|TRDV1|TRDD3|.
TGTGCTCTTGGGGACGCGTACTTATATTACTGGGGGATAAGGCCCGATAAACTCATCTTT
CALGDAYLYYWGIRPDKLIF
>TRDJ1|TRDV1|TRDD3|few
TGTGCTCTTCGGATACGGTACACCGATAAACTCATCTTT
CALRIRYTDKLIF
>TRDJ1|TRDV1|TRDD3|.
TGTGCTCTTGCTGGTGGGGGACGTAAAACCGATAAACTCATCTTT
CALAGGGRKTDKLIF
>TRDJ1|TRDV1|.|few
TGTGCTCTTGGGGCCTACAACCACCGTCCTACCGCCTACCTTGATAAACTCATCTTT
CALGAYNHRPTAYLDKLIF
>TRDJ1|TRDV1|.|.
TGTGCTCTTGGGGAACTGAGCAGGCTACCGCTACTGGCCCGGGCCGATAAACTCATCTTT
CALGELSRLPLLARADKLIF
>TRDJ1|TRDV1|TRDD3|.
TGTGCTCTTGGGGAAGCTACCCTTTGTCCCCGGGCCTCCTGCCCCACTGGGGGATACGCAAATACCGATAAACTCATCTTT
CALGEATLCPRASCPTGGYANTDKLIF
>TRDJ3|TRDV2|TRDD3|few
TGTGCCTGTGACACTTGCCTCTCGGGGATACGCCCCTGGGACACCCGACAGATGTTTTTC
CACDTCLSGIRPWDTRQMFF
>TRDJ1|TRDV1|.|.
TGTGCTCTTGGGGAACCACTTACGGGGGGACAGTACACCGATAAACTCATCTTT
CALGEPLTGGQYTDKLIF
>TRDJ1|TRDV2|TRDD3|few
TGTGCCTGTGACACCGGCGAGCTGGCCTCCTTCGCGTCACTGGGGGATACGGGGGCCACCGATAAACTCATCTTT
CACDTGELASFASLGDTGATDKLIF
>TRDJ1|TRDV1|.|few
TGTGCTCTTGGGTTCCTCCCGGCCGATAAACTCATCTTT
CALGFLPADKLIF
>TRDJ1|TRDV1|TRDD3|few
TGTGCTCTTGGGGAACTCAACGGTCTGGGGGACCCCACCGATAAACTCATCTTT
CALGELNGLGDPTDKLIF
>TRDJ1|TRDV1|.|.
TGTGCTCTTGGGGAATTTTTCCTACAGTACTGGGGGCAGCACACCGATAAACTCATCTTT
CALGEFFLQYWGQHTDKLIF
>TRDJ1|TRDV1|TRDD3|.
TGTGCTCTTGGGGCGCTGTATACTGGCCTTCCTACGTTATCTGGGGGATACTCCGATAAACTCATCTTT
CALGALYTGLPTLSGGYSDKLIF
>TRDJ1|TRDV1|TRDD3|few
TGTGCTCTTGGGGAGAGTTGGGGGATACCCAAGGAGACCGATAAACTCATCTTT
CALGESWGIPKETDKLIF